This T cell receptor beta chain was sequenced for a study of T cells in localized non-small cell lung cancer. Whole-study results and caveats: Heterogeneity stays possible, as sequencing covered only one tumor region. When the top 100 tumor clones were examined, a median approximately 57 of them also appeared in the adjacent lung, which was paired and uninvolved. Adjacent uninvolved lung tissue had the highest T cell clonality, exceeding tumor.

Turning to this clone: No antigen is known for it.

The CDR3 spans 16 residues. Trimming took 5 bases from V and 4 from J; bases not matched to a gene: 8. CDR1 is SNHLY, CDR2 FYNNEI, per germline. Data came from immunoSEQ multiplex PCR; TCRdb stores just in-frame clones and leaves some out. This sample has around 36,000 clones; approximately 80% occur once, and the top ten carry under 7.5%. The sample here was peripheral blood mononuclear cells, taken before any cancer treatment. This chain joins TRBV2 and TRBJ2-2; 9 bases line up with TRBD2. The sequence was obtained from a male donor aged 60 or over with stage II lung adenocarcinoma. CDR3 loop: CASSFYSGRATGELFF. The CDR3 DNA is TGTGCCAGCAGTTTCTATAGCGGGAGAGCCACCGGGGAGCTGTTTTTT.